This T cell receptor beta chain was profiled in a study of cytomegalovirus exposure and HLA in healthy donors. V lost 6 bases and J 2 bases, leaving 19 bases between the germline ends. Germline assignment: CDR1 MNHEY and CDR2 SMNVEV (reference sequence). The CDR3 runs 16 residues. PCR used 60 Vbeta primers and 13 Jbeta primers. Using immunoSEQ multiplex PCR, the repertoire was profiled, and TCRdb retains in-frame clones only, with some absent. There are 100,000 or so clones in the sample; about 69% occur only once, and under 1.5% lies in the top ten. The V and J genes are TRBV27 and TRBJ2-5; D is possibly TRBD2 (6 bases). This clonotype was sampled from a man aged 35 to 55 in good health and CMV-seronegative. Sequencing used PBMCs. The CDR3 reads CASSLGGAWGQETQYF. CDR3 nucleotides: TGTGCCAGCAGCCTGGGCGGGGCTTGGGGGCAAGAGACCCAGTACTTC.